Following are 13 T cell receptor beta chains from one sample sequenced in a study of cytomegalovirus exposure and HLA in healthy donors. PCR primers comprised 60 Vbeta and 13 Jbeta primers. Profiled with immunoSEQ multiplex PCR; TCRdb holds only in-frame clones, not every one. The sample has approximately 170,000 clones; 81% are singletons. Sequenced material: PBMCs. Receptors were obtained from a man in his fifties or sixties in good health and CMV-seropositive.

The J gene is TRBJ1-5, the V gene TRBV18, with unresolved D. CDR3 length: 15 amino acids. Between the trimmed V and J ends, which lost 2 bases and 5 bases, there was a span of 13 bases. Germline assignment: CDR1 KGHSH and CDR2 LQKENI. The CDR3 here is CASSPKWEGDQPQHF. In nucleotides, the CDR3 is TGTGCCAGCTCACCAAAGTGGGAGGGTGATCAGCCCCAGCATTTT. Together with reference TRBV18 and TRBJ1-5, the CDR3 gives the full variable domain: NAGVMQNPRHLVRRRGQEARLRCSPMKGHSHVYWYRQLPEEGLKFMVYLQKENIIDESGMPKERFSAEFPKEGPSILRIQQVVRGDSAAYFCASSPKWEGDQPQHFGDGTRLSIL.

The chain links TRBV5-8 to TRBJ2-2, with 9 bases matching TRBD1. Per the germline V gene, CDR1 is SGHTS and CDR2 is YDEGEE. The V gene end was trimmed by 4 bases and the J gene end by 2 bases; junction bases not matched to a gene: 6. The CDR3 runs to 16 residues. CDR3 sequence reads: CASSPGQGINTGELFF. Written as DNA, the CDR3 is TGTGCCAGCAGCCCGGGACAGGGCATCAACACCGGGGAGCTGTTTTTT.

V gene TRBV7-9 combines with J gene TRBJ2-5; 11 bases line up with TRBD1. Looked up from germline, CDR1 is SEHNR and CDR2 is FQNEAQ (reference sequence). With 5 bases clipped from V and 5 bases from J, the junction kept 7 bases outside the gene matches. The CDR3 consists of 15 residues. The CDR3 DNA is TGTGCCAGCAGCCCAGGGACAGGGGGAACGGAGACCCAGTACTTC. It is translated as CASSPGTGGTETQYF.

The rearrangement joins TRBV7-8 to TRBJ1-4; D not certain. This CDR3 region has 16 residues. Germline V gene data show CDR1 as SGHVS and CDR2 as FQNEAQ. V lost 5 bases, J lost 1 base, and 14 bases lay in between. Here the CDR3 reads CASSPEGRVTNEKLFF. In nucleotides, the CDR3 is TGTGCCAGCAGCCCGGAAGGGAGGGTAACTAATGAAAAACTGTTTTTT.

DNA of the CDR3: TGTGCCAGCAGCTTAGTGGGACTAGCGGGAGCCGGCACCGGGGAGCTGTTTTTT. Protein product: CASSLVGLAGAGTGELFF. This chain uses TRBV7-2 with TRBJ2-2, with 14 bases identical to TRBD2. Looked up from germline, CDR1 is SGHTA and CDR2 is FQGNSA. Trimming at V came to 1 base and at J to 4 bases, leaving 5 bases not matched to a gene. CDR3 length: 18 amino acids.

The chain joins TRBV27 to TRBJ1-4; 7 nucleotides match TRBD1. CDR3 length equals 17 residues. The trim removed 0 bases at V and 6 bases at J, leaving 10 bases unmatched. Germline V CDR1 and CDR2: MNHEY, SMNVEV (reference sequence). This CDR3 reads CASSLSGGGRGYEKLFF. CDR3 nucleotides: TGTGCCAGCAGTTTATCGGGGGGTGGCAGGGGGTATGAAAAACTGTTTTTT. The variable domain in full, completed from reference TRBV27 and TRBJ1-4, reads EAQVTQNPRYLITVTGKKLTVTCSQNMNHEYMSWYRQDPGLGLRQIYYSMNVEVTDKGDVPEGYKVSRKEKRNFPLILESPSPNQTSLYFCASSLSGGGRGYEKLFFGSGTQLSVL.

This sequence joins TRBV30 and TRBJ1-2; TRBD1 aligns across 10 bases. This CDR3 contains 15 residues. V lost 2 bases, J lost 2 bases, and 5 bases stayed unmatched. CDR1 is GTSNPN and CDR2 is SVGIG in the germline V gene (reference sequence). In nucleotides, the CDR3 is TGTGCCTGGAGTACCCAGACAGGGGGCAACTATGGCTACACCTTC. Translating gives CAWSTQTGGNYGYTF.

The rearrangement links TRBV5-1 to TRBJ1-2; 8 bases align to TRBD1. The CDR3 length is 14 residues. Germline assignment: CDR1 SGHRS and CDR2 YFSETQ. J was trimmed by 7 bases and V by 1 base; bases with no gene match: 6. CDR3 bases: TGCGCCAGCAGCTTGAGGGACAGGTCGGGTGGCTACACCTTC. As protein: CASSLRDRSGGYTF.

The chain has TRBV9 and TRBJ1-6; D is uncertain. The CDR3 spans 16 residues. The germline CDR1 and CDR2 sequences are SGDLS and YYNGEE. The V end lost 2 bases, the J end lost 0 bases, and 9 bases lay between the germline ends. As DNA, the CDR3 is TGTGCCAGCAGCGTTCGGGAGAGCTCCTATAATTCACCCCTCCACTTT. This codes for CASSVRESSYNSPLHF.

The chain is built from TRBV5-1 and TRBJ2-5; 8 positions agree with TRBD2. With 3 bases clipped from V and 4 bases from J, the junction kept 8 bases outside the gene matches. The CDR3 has 15 amino acids. The V gene's germline CDR1 is SGHRS and CDR2 YFSETQ. CDR3 sequence: CASSSGGSGVETQYF. The CDR3 DNA reads TGCGCCAGCAGCTCCGGAGGTAGCGGGGTAGAGACCCAGTACTTC.

J is TRBJ2-7 and V is TRBV28; 9 nucleotides match TRBD1. Germline V CDR1 and CDR2: MDHEN, SYDVKM. V shed 6 bases and J 5 bases; nucleotides not matched to a gene: 11. This CDR3 comprises 15 residues. CDR3 loop: CASREPGQGRHEQYF. The CDR3 DNA reads TGTGCCAGCAGGGAACCCGGACAGGGGCGGCACGAGCAGTACTTC.

V gene TRBV4-2 combines with J gene TRBJ1-2; the match to TRBD1 covers 7 bases. Germline CDR1 LGHNA, CDR2 YNFKEQ. The CDR3 is 17 amino acids. With 4 bases clipped from V and 1 base from J, the junction kept 12 bases outside the gene matches. The CDR3 is CASSPHPNRGSNYGYTF. In nucleotides, the CDR3 is TGTGCCAGCAGCCCACACCCGAACAGGGGAAGTAACTATGGCTACACCTTC.

V is TRBV7-8 and J is TRBJ1-3; the D gene is possibly TRBD1 (6 bases). This CDR3 has 15 amino acids. V was cut by 5 bases and J by 4 bases, with 15 bases left in between. Germline loops: CDR1 SGHVS, CDR2 FQNEAQ. The CDR3 loop is CASSTQGSAGNTIYF. The CDR3 DNA follows: TGTGCCAGCAGCACCCAGGGGTCGGCGGGAAACACCATATATTTT. The complete variable domain, with remaining parts taken from reference TRBV7-8 and TRBJ1-3, reads GAGVSQSPRYKVAKRGQDVALRCDPISGHVSLFWYQQALGQGPEFLTYFQNEAQLDKSGLPSDRFFAERPEGSVSTLKIQRTQQEDSAVYLCASSTQGSAGNTIYFGEGSWLTVV.